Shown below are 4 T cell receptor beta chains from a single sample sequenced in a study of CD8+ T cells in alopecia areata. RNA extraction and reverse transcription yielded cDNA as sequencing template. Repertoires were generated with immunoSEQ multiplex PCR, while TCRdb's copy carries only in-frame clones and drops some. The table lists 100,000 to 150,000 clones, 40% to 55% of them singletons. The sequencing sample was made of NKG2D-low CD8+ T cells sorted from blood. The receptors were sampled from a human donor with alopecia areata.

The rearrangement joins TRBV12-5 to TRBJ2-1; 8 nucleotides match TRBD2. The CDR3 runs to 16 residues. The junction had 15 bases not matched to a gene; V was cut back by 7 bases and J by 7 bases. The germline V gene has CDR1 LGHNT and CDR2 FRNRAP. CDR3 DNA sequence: TGTGCTAGTGCCCAGTCAGCGGGAGTCTACCATAATGAGCAGTTCTTC. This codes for CASAQSAGVYHNEQFF.

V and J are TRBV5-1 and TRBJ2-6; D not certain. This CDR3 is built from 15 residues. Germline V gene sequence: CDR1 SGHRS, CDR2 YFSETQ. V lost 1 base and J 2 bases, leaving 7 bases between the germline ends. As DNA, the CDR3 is TGCGCCAGCAGCTTGTGGCTTCCTGGGGCCAACGTCCTGACTTTC. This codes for CASSLWLPGANVLTF.

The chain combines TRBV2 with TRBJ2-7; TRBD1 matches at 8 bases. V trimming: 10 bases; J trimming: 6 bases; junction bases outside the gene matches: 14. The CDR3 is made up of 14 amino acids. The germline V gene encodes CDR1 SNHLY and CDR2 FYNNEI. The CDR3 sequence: CATLGTSGQVEQYF. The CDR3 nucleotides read TGTGCCACCTTGGGGACCTCGGGACAGGTCGAGCAGTACTTC.

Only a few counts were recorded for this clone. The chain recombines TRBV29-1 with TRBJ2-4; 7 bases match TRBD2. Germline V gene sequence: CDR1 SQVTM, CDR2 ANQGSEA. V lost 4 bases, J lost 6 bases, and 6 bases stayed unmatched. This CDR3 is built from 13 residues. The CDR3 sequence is CSVGGGIGNIQYF. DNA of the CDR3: TGCAGCGTTGGCGGGGGAATCGGAAACATTCAGTACTTC. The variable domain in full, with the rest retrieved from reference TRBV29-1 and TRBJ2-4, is SAVISQKPSRDICQRGTSLTIQCQVDSQVTMMFWYRQQPGQSLTLIATANQGSEATYESGFVIDKFPISRPNLTFSTLTVSNMSPEDSSIYLCSVGGGIGNIQYFGAGTRLSVL.